Following are 3 T cell receptor beta chains from one sample sequenced in a study of cytomegalovirus exposure and HLA in healthy donors. PCR was performed using 60 Vbeta and 13 Jbeta primers. TCRdb's copy holds only in-frame clones and misses some; the assay was immunoSEQ multiplex PCR. The data contain tens of thousands of clones, approximately 73% of them singletons. The source material was PBMCs. The origin of the receptors is a man aged 45-60 years in good health and CMV-seronegative.

The rearrangement joins TRBV30 to TRBJ2-7; D is unclear. The CDR3 loop spans 11 amino acids. V was shortened by 2 bases and J by 5 bases, with 7 bases between the two germline ends. Germline V gene data show CDR1 as GTSNPN and CDR2 as SVGIG (reference sequence). The CDR3 DNA reads TGTGCCTGGAGTTCCGAGAACGAGCAGTACTTC. It codes for CAWSSENEQYF.

This clone was seen a single time. The J gene is TRBJ1-2, the V gene TRBV5-1; a possible D gene is TRBD1 (6 bases). The CDR3 is 14 residues long. Germline values: CDR1 SGHRS, CDR2 YFSETQ. Trimming took 6 bases from V and 0 from J, leaving 12 bases between them. The CDR3 bases are TGCGCCAGCAAAACAGGGTCCTCTAACTATGGCTACACCTTC. Translating gives CASKTGSSNYGYTF.

The chain has TRBV9 and TRBJ1-2; 8 bases line up with TRBD1. The CDR3 has 14 residues. Trimming removed 5 bases from V and 4 bases from J; junction bases left unmatched: 7. Looked up from germline, CDR1 is SGDLS and CDR2 is YYNGEE. Here the CDR3 reads CASSEDRGTYGYTF. The CDR3 nucleotides read TGTGCCAGCAGTGAAGACAGGGGAACCTATGGCTACACCTTC.